This T cell receptor (delta chain) originates from a study of γδ T cells in repeated Plasmodium falciparum infection. The overall study: Age- and gender-matched Australian children served as comparison for malaria-exposed Malian children. Samples were taken at baseline, before some infections, and 21 days after each. Study-level points and caveats: Vdelta2-negative gammadelta repertoires appeared less diverse and less shared in Malian than Australian children.

Both TRG and TRD chains were sequenced from each sorted sample. With CATT, TCRdb re-called clones from the multiplex PCR reads. Among 50,000 or so delta-chain clones, 1.5% to 2% were seen once, and the ten largest hold roughly 8.6%. This clone has more than one count but fewer than ten. What it binds is not known. With a far larger clone one base away, a read error is the likely cause. Other DNA sequences in the same sample also yield this CDR3. This CDR3 has 21 amino acids. V was clipped by 1 base and J by 0 bases, with 29 bases between them. Per germline, CDR1 GEAIGNYY and CDR2 EKD. Flow sorting of PBMC yielded separate Vgamma9/Vdelta2+ and Vdelta2-negative gammadelta T cell populations for bulk repertoire analysis.

The gene calls are TRDV2 and TRDJ1; tentative D call: TRDD3 (5 bases). TCRdb does not report a J gene; here it was assigned by matching the DNA to germline references. The specimen was gamma-delta T cells from blood. This receptor was identified in a pool of human donors (malaria-infected and uninfected, not separated). In nucleotides, the CDR3 is TGTGCCTGTGACACAGGGTTACTCGGGGGCCCCCTTACCCCATACACCGATAAACTCATCTTT. The encoded protein is CACDTGLLGGPLTPYTDKLIF.